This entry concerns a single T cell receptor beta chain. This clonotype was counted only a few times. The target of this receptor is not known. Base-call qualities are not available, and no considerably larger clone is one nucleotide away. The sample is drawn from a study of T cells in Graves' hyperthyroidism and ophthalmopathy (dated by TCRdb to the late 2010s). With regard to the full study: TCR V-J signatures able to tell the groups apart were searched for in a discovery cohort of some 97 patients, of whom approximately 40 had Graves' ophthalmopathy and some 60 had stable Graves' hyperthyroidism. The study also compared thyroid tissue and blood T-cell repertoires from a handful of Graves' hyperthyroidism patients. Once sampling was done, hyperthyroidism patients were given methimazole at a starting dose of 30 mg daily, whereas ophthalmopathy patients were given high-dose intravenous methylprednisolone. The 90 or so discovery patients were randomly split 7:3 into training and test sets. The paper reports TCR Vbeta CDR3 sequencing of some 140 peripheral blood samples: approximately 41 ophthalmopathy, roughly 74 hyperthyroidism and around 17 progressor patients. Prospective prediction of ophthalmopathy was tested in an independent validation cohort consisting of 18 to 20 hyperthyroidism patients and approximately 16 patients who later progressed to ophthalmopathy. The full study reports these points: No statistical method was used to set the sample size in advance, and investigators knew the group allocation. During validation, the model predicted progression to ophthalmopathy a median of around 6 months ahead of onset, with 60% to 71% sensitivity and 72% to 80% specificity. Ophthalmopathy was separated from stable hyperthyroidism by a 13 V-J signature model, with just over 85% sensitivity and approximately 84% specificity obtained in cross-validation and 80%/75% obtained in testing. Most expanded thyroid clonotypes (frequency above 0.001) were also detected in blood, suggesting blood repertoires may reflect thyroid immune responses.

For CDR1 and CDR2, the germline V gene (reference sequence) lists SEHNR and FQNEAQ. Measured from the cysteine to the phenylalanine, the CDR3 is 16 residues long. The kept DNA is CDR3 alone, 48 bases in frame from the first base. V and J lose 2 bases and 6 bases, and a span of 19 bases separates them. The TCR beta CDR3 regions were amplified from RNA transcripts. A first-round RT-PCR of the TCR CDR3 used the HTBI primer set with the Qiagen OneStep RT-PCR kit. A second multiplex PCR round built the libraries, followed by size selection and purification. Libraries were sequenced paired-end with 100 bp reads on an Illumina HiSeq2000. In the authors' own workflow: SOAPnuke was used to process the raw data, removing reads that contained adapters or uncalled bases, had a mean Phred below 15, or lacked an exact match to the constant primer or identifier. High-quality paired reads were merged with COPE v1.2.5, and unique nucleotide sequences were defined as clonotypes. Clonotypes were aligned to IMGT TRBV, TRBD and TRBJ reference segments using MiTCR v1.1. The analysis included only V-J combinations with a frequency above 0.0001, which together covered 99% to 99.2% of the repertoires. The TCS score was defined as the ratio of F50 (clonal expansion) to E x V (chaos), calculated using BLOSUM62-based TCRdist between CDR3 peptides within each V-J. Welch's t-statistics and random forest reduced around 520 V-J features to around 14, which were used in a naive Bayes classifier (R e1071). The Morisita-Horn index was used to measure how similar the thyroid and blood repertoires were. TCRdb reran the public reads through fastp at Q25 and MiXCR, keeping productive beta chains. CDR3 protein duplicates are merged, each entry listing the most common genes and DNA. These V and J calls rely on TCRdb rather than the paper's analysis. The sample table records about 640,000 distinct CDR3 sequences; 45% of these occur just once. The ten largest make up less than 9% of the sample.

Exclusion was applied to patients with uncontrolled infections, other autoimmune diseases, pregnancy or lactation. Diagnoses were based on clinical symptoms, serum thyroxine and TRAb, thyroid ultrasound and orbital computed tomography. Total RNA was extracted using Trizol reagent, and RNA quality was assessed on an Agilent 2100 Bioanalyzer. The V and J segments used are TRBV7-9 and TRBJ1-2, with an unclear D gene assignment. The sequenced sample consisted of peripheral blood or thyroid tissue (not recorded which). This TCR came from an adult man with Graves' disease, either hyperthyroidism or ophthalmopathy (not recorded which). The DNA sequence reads TGTGCCAGCAGCTTACCCGACGCAGCGGGTATGAATGGCTACACCTTC. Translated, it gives CASSLPDAAGMNGYTF.